Following are 3 T cell receptor beta chains from one sample sequenced in a study of cytomegalovirus exposure and HLA in healthy donors. TCRdb keeps only in-frame clones here, not all; method: immunoSEQ multiplex PCR. The sample consists of about 79,000 clones, approximately 94% of them appearing once. Sequencing was carried out using PBMCs. The origin of the receptors is a woman aged 25 to 45 in good health and CMV-seronegative.

This chain joins TRBV7-2 and TRBJ1-3; TRBD1 agrees at 8 bases. The CDR3 has 17 residues. In germline, CDR1 is SGHTA, CDR2 FQGNSA. The J segment lost 1 base and the V segment lost 1 base, leaving 6 bases of the junction unmatched. The CDR3 DNA reads as TGTGCCAGCAGCTTAGTGGGGACAGGATGGTCTGGAAACACCATATATTTT. Its translation: CASSLVGTGWSGNTIYF.

V and J are TRBV30 and TRBJ1-5; D unclear. CDR1 GTSNPN and CDR2 SVGIG come from the germline V gene (reference sequence). Trimming cost V 7 bases and J 5 bases, with 15 bases left between them. This CDR3 is 13 amino acids long. CDR3 DNA sequence: TGTGCCTTTCAAGTAAGTTTAGATCAGCCCCAGCATTTT. This translates into CAFQVSLDQPQHF.

The V gene is TRBV6-5, the J gene TRBJ2-2; the D gene is possibly TRBD2 (6 bases). Per germline, CDR1 MNHEY and CDR2 SVGAGI. The CDR3 covers 14 residues. Trimming removed 10 bases at V and 1 base at J, with 13 bases between. CDR3 residues: CATEEGRNTGELFF. Written as DNA, the CDR3 is TGTGCCACCGAGGAGGGGAGGAACACCGGGGAGCTGTTTTTT.